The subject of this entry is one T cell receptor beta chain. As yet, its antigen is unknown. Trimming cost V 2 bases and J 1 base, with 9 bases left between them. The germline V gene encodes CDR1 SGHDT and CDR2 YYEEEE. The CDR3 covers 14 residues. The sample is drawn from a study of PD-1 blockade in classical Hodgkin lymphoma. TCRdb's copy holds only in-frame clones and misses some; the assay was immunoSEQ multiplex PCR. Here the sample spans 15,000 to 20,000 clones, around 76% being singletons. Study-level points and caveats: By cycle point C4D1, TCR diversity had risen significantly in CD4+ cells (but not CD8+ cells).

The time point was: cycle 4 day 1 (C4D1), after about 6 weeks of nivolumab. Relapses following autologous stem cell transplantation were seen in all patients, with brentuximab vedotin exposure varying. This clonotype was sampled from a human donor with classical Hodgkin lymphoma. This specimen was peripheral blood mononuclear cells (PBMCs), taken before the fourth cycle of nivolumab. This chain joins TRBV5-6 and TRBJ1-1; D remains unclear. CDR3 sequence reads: CASSFFSRNTEAFF. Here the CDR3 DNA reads TGTGCCAGCAGCTTTTTTTCTAGGAACACTGAAGCTTTCTTT.